The next 3 T cell receptor beta chains were all read from a single sample in a study of blood T cell repertoires in COVID-19. Profiled with immunoSEQ multiplex PCR; TCRdb holds only in-frame clones, not every one. The sample lists fewer than 400,000 clones, roughly 90% seen once, with under 3.5% in the top ten. Material for sequencing was peripheral blood. Source of these receptors: a woman aged 25-40 years with COVID-19, enrolled during active disease.

V is TRBV5-1 and J is TRBJ2-3; the D gene is possibly TRBD2 (6 bases). V dropped 0 bases and J dropped 2 bases, with 10 bases sitting between them. The CDR3 contains 15 residues. Germline lookup yields CDR1 SGHRS and CDR2 YFSETQ. The CDR3: CASSLGLGVTDTQYF. CDR3 nucleotides: TGCGCCAGCAGCTTGGGACTAGGGGTCACAGATACGCAGTATTTT. Together with reference TRBV5-1 and TRBJ2-3, the CDR3 gives the full variable domain: KAGVTQTPRYLIKTRGQQVTLSCSPISGHRSVSWYQQTPGQGLQFLFEYFSETQRNKGNFPGRFSGRQFSNSRSEMNVSTLELGDSALYLCASSLGLGVTDTQYFGPGTRLTVL.

The genes are TRBV9 and TRBJ2-3, with 11 bases matching TRBD2. Germline lookup yields CDR1 SGDLS and CDR2 YYNGEE. This CDR3 is 15 amino acids long. J lost 6 bases, V lost 2 bases, and 5 bases had no gene match. This CDR3 is CASSVLGLAVDTQYF. In nucleotides, the CDR3 is TGTGCCAGCAGCGTCCTGGGACTAGCGGTCGATACGCAGTATTTT.

This clone appeared many times. The V call is TRBV7-9, the J call TRBJ2-7, with 8 nucleotides matching TRBD1. Germline trimming cut 5 bases from V and 1 base from J; bases unmatched to any gene: 4. The germline V gene encodes CDR1 SEHNR and CDR2 FQNEAQ (reference sequence). The CDR3 covers 14 residues. CDR3 nucleotides: TGTGCCAGCAGCACACAGGGGGAATCCTACGAGCAGTACTTC. Its protein product is CASSTQGESYEQYF. The entire variable domain, with the rest obtained from reference TRBV7-9 and TRBJ2-7, is as follows: DTGVSQNPRHKITKRGQNVTFRCDPISEHNRLYWYRQTLGQGPEFLTYFQNEAQLEKSRLLSDRFSAERPKGSFSTLEIQRTEQGDSAMYLCASSTQGESYEQYFGPGTRLTVT.